Listed below are T cell receptor beta chains from one sample, sequenced in a study of blood T cell repertoires in COVID-19. TCRdb's table, derived via immunoSEQ multiplex PCR, lists solely in-frame clones and lacks some. This sample carries 200,000 to 250,000 clones, 90% of them seen once, and the ten largest clones take about 15%. The specimen was PBMCs or T cells enriched from blood (not recorded which). All receptors derive from a man aged 25 to 40 who had been exposed to COVID-19. CDR3s include the opening cysteine and the closing phenylalanine or tryptophan. A D gene is named only where the DNA matches it firmly. Expanded clones get a size class; other rows say once, few or many, or leave the size out.

d_call	v_call	clone_size	j_call	cdr3_nt	cdr3_aa
.	TRBV4-1	.	TRBJ2-7	TGCGCCAGCAGTTTGACCCAGGGGCAGGTCTACGAGCAGTACTTC	CASSLTQGQVYEQYF
TRBD1	TRBV6-4	.	TRBJ1-5	TGTGCCAGCAGTCTAGACAGGGGGCGCGGTCAGCCCCAGCATTTT	CASSLDRGRGQPQHF
.	TRBV16	.	TRBJ1-3	TGTGCCAGCAGCCAATCTGGGCAGGGGAACACCATATATTTT	CASSQSGQGNTIYF
.	TRBV12-2	.	TRBJ2-4	TGTGCAAGTCGCCGGGGGACAGGGAAGGCCAAAAACATTCAGTACTTC	CASRRGTGKAKNIQYF
.	TRBV4-1	few	TRBJ2-7	TGCGCCAGCAGCCAAGAGCAGGGGAGCTCCTACGAGCAGTACTTC	CASSQEQGSSYEQYF
TRBD1	TRBV12-5	.	TRBJ2-7	TGTGCTAGTGGTTTGGTAGTGAGGGACAGGGGTTCCGAGCAGTACTTC	CASGLVVRDRGSEQYF
TRBD1	TRBV4-1	.	TRBJ1-4	TGCGCCAGCAGCCCCCACCTGGGACAGGGGAGGTCTGAAAAACTGTTTTTT	CASSPHLGQGRSEKLFF
TRBD2	TRBV7-9	.	TRBJ2-7	TGTGCCAGCAGCTTATCGTTTGTCCGCCGAGTAGCGGGGAACGACGAGCAGTACTTC	CASSLSFVRRVAGNDEQYF
.	TRBV7-8	once	TRBJ2-1	TGTGCCAGCAGTATAACGCAGTTGGATGAGCAGTTCTTC	CASSITQLDEQFF
TRBD1	TRBV5-1	.	TRBJ1-1	TGCGCCAGCAGCTCCCGGACAGGGGCGGCGGACACTGAAGCTTTCTTT	CASSSRTGAADTEAFF
.	TRBV2	.	TRBJ1-2	TGTGCCAGCAGTGCAAATGGCTACACCTTC	CASSANGYTF
.	TRBV4-1	.	TRBJ1-1	TGCGCCAGCAGCCAAGATCCTGGGGCAGCCGTTGAAGCTTTCTTT	CASSQDPGAAVEAFF
TRBD2	TRBV6-2/TRBV6-3	.	TRBJ2-7	TGTGCCAGCAGTTATGGCTTCGGGGGGTCCTACGAGCAGTACTTC	CASSYGFGGSYEQYF
TRBD1	TRBV6-5	.	TRBJ2-5	TGTGCCAGCAGTACAGGGGGCTGGGAGACCCAGTACTTC	CASSTGGWETQYF
.	TRBV6-5	.	TRBJ2-5	TGTGCAACCGAGGGGACTGTCCAAGAGACCCAGTACTTC	CATEGTVQETQYF
.	TRBV10-1	few	TRBJ2-7	TGCGCCACCCGCGACGAGCAGTACTTC	CATRDEQYF
.	TRBV13	.	TRBJ1-1	TGTGCCAGCAAAGCAGGGTTTTCCACTGAAGCTTTCTTT	CASKAGFSTEAFF
.	TRBV6-1	.	TRBJ2-3	TGTGCCAGCAGTGAACAACCGGGATACACAGATACGCAGTATTTT	CASSEQPGYTDTQYF
.	TRBV18	.	TRBJ1-1	TGTGCCAGCTCACCCCCAGGGGTGGACACTGAAGCTTTCTTT	CASSPPGVDTEAFF
.	TRBV29-1	.	TRBJ2-3	TGCAGCGTTGAGGGGGCAGGCCCACGAGATACGCAGTATTTT	CSVEGAGPRDTQYF
.	TRBV4-1	.	TRBJ2-2	TGCGCCAGCAGCCAAGAAGGAGGGGCATCGGGCACCGGGGAGCTGTTTTTT	CASSQEGGASGTGELFF
TRBD2	TRBV7-9	.	TRBJ2-2	TGTGCCAGCAGCCGGAGCGGGGGGGCCGGCACCGGGGAGCTGTTTTTT	CASSRSGGAGTGELFF
.	TRBV6-5	.	TRBJ1-6	TGTGCCAGCAGTTCCGGGGGAATAAATAATTCACCCCTCCACTTT	CASSSGGINNSPLHF
TRBD1	TRBV6-5	.	TRBJ2-7	TGTGCCAGCGTCTCCTCGGGACAGACCTACGAGCAGTACTTC	CASVSSGQTYEQYF
TRBD1	TRBV6-5	.	TRBJ1-1	TGTGCCAGCTCTATCGGACAGGGTGTTTTTGAAGCTTTCTTT	CASSIGQGVFEAFF
.	TRBV27	.	TRBJ1-5	TGTGCCAGCAGTTTCTGGAGGGATCAGCCCCAGCATTTT	CASSFWRDQPQHF
.	TRBV3-1/TRBV3-2	.	TRBJ2-3	TGTGCCAGCAGCCGCCGACGGAGGGATGATACGCAGTATTTT	CASSRRRRDDTQYF
.	TRBV30	.	TRBJ1-6	TGTGCCTGGAGTTCCGGACAGAGCTCCTATAATTCACCCCTCCACTTT	CAWSSGQSSYNSPLHF
.	TRBV27	.	TRBJ1-2	TGTGCCAGCAGTTTATCCGCAGGGCGCGGTGGCTACACCTTC	CASSLSAGRGGYTF
.	TRBV12-5	.	TRBJ1-2	TGTGCTAGTGGTTTGGGAACAGCCAACTATGGCTACACCTTC	CASGLGTANYGYTF
.	TRBV7-9	.	TRBJ2-1	TGTGCCAGCACCTTGGACCGAGGGCTGTTCTTC	CASTLDRGLFF
.	TRBV5-1	.	TRBJ2-5	TGCGCCAGCAGCTTCGGGAGGGACAGGGAACAAGAGACCCAGTACTTC	CASSFGRDREQETQYF
.	TRBV7-2	.	TRBJ2-3	TGTGCCAGCAGCTCCCCGGGGTGGGATACGCAGTATTTT	CASSSPGWDTQYF
.	TRBV30	once	TRBJ1-4	TGTGCCTGGAGTACAAGACTCCGCCGCGGTGAAAAACTGTTTTTT	CAWSTRLRRGEKLFF
TRBD2	TRBV9	.	TRBJ2-1	TGTGCCAGCAGCGTATTGCGGGGGGGCTCCTACAATGAGCAGTTCTTC	CASSVLRGGSYNEQFF
.	TRBV6-6	.	TRBJ1-5	TGTGCCAGCAGACCATCGGGGGGGCCCCAGCATTTT	CASRPSGGPQHF
TRBD2	TRBV11-2	.	TRBJ2-1	TGTGCCAGCAGCTTCCGGCGGGGGGGTTCCTACAATGAGCAGTTCTTC	CASSFRRGGSYNEQFF
TRBD2	TRBV19	.	TRBJ2-5	TGTGCCAGTAGTATTAGCGGGGGGGTGGAGACCCAGTACTTC	CASSISGGVETQYF
TRBD2	TRBV5-1	.	TRBJ2-3	TGCGCCAGCAGCTTGCACCTAACTAGCGGGGGGGCTACAGATACGCAGTATTTT	CASSLHLTSGGATDTQYF
TRBD1	TRBV29-1	.	TRBJ2-2	TGCAGCGTCTCCGGGACAGCGAACACCGGGGAGCTGTTTTTT	CSVSGTANTGELFF
TRBD2	TRBV29-1	once	TRBJ2-1	TGCAGCGTTGTGGGGGGGACCTACAATGAGCAGTTCTTC	CSVVGGTYNEQFF
.	TRBV19	.	TRBJ1-1	TGTGCCAGTAGTATAGCACACAGTGGGACTGAAGCTTTCTTT	CASSIAHSGTEAFF
.	TRBV9	.	TRBJ1-2	TGTGCCAGCAGCGTAGAAGCAGGGTTGTCCTCTGGCTACACCTTC	CASSVEAGLSSGYTF
.	TRBV7-2	.	TRBJ1-2	TGTGCCAGCAGCGCAGGGGACGGAGGCTATGGCTACACCTTC	CASSAGDGGYGYTF
.	TRBV27	.	TRBJ2-7	TGTGCCAGCAGTTTAGGGGGGTCTGGCGAGCAGTACTTC	CASSLGGSGEQYF
TRBD2	TRBV7-6	once	TRBJ2-1	TGTGCCAGCAGCTCAAAGCGGGAGTCACTAAATGAGCAGTTCTTC	CASSSKRESLNEQFF
.	TRBV28	.	TRBJ2-5	TGTGCCAGCAGTTTGATAGGGGTTGAGACCCAGTACTTC	CASSLIGVETQYF